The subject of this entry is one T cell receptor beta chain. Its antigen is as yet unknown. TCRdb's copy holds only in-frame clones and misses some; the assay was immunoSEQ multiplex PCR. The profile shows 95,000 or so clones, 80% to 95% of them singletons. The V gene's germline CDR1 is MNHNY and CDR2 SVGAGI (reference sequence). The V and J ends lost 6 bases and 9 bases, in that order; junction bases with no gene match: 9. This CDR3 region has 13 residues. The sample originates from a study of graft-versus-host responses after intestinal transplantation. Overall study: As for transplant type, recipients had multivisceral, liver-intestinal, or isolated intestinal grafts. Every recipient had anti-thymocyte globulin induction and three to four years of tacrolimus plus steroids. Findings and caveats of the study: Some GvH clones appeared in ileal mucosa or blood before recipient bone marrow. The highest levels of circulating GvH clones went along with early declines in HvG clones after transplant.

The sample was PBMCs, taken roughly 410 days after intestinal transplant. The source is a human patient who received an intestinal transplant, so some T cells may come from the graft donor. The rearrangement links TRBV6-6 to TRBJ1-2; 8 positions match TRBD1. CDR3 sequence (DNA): TGTGCCAGCAGGTCGGACAGGGAAGTCCGCTACACCTTC. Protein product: CASRSDREVRYTF.